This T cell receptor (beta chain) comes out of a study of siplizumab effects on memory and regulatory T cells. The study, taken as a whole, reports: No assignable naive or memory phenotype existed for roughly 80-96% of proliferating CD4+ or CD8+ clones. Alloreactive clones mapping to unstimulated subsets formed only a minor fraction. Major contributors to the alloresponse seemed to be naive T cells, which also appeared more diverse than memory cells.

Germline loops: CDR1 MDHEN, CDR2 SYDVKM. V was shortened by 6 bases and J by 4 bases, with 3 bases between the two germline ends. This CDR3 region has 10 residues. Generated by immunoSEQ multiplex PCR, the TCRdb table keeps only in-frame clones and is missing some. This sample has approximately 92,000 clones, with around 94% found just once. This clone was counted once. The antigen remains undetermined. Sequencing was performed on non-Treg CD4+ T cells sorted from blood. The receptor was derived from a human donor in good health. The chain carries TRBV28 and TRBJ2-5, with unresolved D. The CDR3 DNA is TGTGCCAGCAGCCCAGAGACCCAGTACTTC. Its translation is CASSPETQYF.